The clone carrying this T cell receptor beta chain was picked up many times. Its antigen is as yet unknown. Arm-PCR of CDR3 regions with iRepertoire HTBI primers generated TCR beta libraries. Original analysis: The samples yielded 55 to 75 TRBV and some 15 TRBJ segments. MiXCR, run by TCRdb on the multiplex PCR reads, gives a single entry per CDR3 protein. These V and J calls originate from TCRdb's pipeline instead of the authors' own analysis. The profile shows under 500,000 distinct CDR3 sequences, roughly 15% of them singletons. The sample comes from a study of regulatory T cells in long-lasting Graves disease. About the study: Those Graves' patients who were newly diagnosed had been on antithyroid drugs under 3 months.

Specified time point: newly diagnosed GD, antithyroid drugs for less than 3 months. After RNA was extracted from PBMCs, the TCR library was made from it. Study-level points and caveats: Newly diagnosed patients had higher TCR diversity than persistent Graves' patients did. Not thyroid tissue but only peripheral blood was studied.

The germline V and J ends were trimmed by 6 bases and 1 base, with 15 bases remaining between them. The CDR3 contains 15 residues. Looked up from germline, CDR1 is MNHNS and CDR2 is SASEGT. The same sample was also studied in work on T cells in Graves' hyperthyroidism and ophthalmopathy.

The origin of this receptor is a woman aged 25 to 39 with Graves disease. The chain combines TRBV6-1 with TRBJ1-1; perhaps TRBD1 as D (5 bases). The starting material was peripheral blood mononuclear cells (PBMCs), obtained at new diagnosis, from a patient treated with antithyroid drugs. This CDR3 is CASSDLGGGNTEAFF. The CDR3 DNA follows: TGTGCCAGCAGCGACCTCGGGGGGGGGAACACTGAAGCTTTCTTT.